This entry describes one T cell receptor beta chain. Its antigen target is currently unknown. Base qualities were left out, and no much larger clone turns up one base away. Ends trimmed: V by 4 bases, J by 0 bases; bases unmatched to a gene: 8. As encoded in the germline V gene, CDR1 is SGHAT while CDR2 is FQNNGV. Including cysteine and phenylalanine, the CDR3 has 18 amino acids. The read is trimmed to its CDR3 DNA, 54 bases read in frame from base 1. One collaborating source in Seattle enrolled patients while the patients were actively infected and followed the patients over time throughout the course of disease. Whole blood was collected in K2EDTA tubes by collaborating institutions according to the institutions' own protocols. For TCRbeta analysis, collaborators shipped samples as frozen whole blood, isolated PBMCs, or DNA extracted from either of those sample types. This sample was taken from a study of blood T cell repertoires in COVID-19 (TCRdb year 2020). About the study as a whole: The collaborator samples originated in the United States, Italy and Spain and spanned the acute and convalescent phases of COVID-19. The prospective study material was composed of cDNA or gDNA derived from T cells, B-cell-depleted T cells, or PBMCs. Deeply sampled blood TCRbeta repertoires from subjects exposed to, actively infected with, or recovered from COVID-19 were included in the dataset. A freely available public database, intended as a resource for researchers studying the immune response to SARS-CoV-2, is where the repertoires were released. Samples were obtained from the ongoing ImmuneRACE study (first 160 participants) and from over a thousand subjects provided by 6 global collaborators. Sample metadata almost always included a de-identified subject ID, COVID-19 status, age in years and sex. Where available, HLA class I and class II types were obtained from metadata supplied by the sample provider rather than from assay-based typing. What the study reported, not specific to this receptor: How much clinical and demographic metadata was included differed by source and by participant, and the metadata was provided uncurated.

TCRbeta CDR3 regions were amplified from genomic DNA using the immunoSEQ Assay, a bias-controlled multiplex PCR. Under the source paper's analysis protocol: Nucleated cell counts per sample were estimated from amplification of reference gene primers within the assay. Sequence reads were collapsed and filtered to measure the absolute abundance of every unique TCRbeta CDR3 rearrangement. For each sample, productive Simpson clonality was calculated as the square root of Simpson's diversity index across productive rearrangements. TCRdb mirrors the immuneACCESS table, restricted to in-frame sequences. Some clones are absent from its copies; in checked studies, under half trace to an unresolved V gene, and the reason for the others is unknown. V and J calls plus clone size are reproduced from that table; the DNA served to infer D and trimming. This sample gives 210,000 or so clones in total; 65% to 85% of them show up just once. The top ten clonotypes cover over 0.95% of the sample.

The clonotype was recovered from a woman in her 30s with COVID-19, enrolled during active disease. The V and J genes are TRBV11-2 and TRBJ1-5; TRBD1 agrees with 11 junctional bases. The sample consisted of peripheral blood. The CDR3 reads CASSYFRDRGISNQPQHF. The nucleotides read TGTGCCAGCAGCTATTTCCGGGACAGGGGGATTAGCAATCAGCCCCAGCATTTT.